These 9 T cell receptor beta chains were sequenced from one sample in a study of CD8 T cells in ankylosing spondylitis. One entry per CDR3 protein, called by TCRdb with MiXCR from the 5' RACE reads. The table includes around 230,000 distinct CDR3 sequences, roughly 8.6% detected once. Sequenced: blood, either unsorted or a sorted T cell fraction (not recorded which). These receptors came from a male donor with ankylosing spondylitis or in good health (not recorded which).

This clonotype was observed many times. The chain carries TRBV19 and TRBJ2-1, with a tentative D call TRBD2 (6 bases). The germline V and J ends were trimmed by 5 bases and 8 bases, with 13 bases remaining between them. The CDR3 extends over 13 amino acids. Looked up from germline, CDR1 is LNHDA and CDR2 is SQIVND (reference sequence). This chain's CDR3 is CASSPTSVYEQFF. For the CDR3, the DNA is TGTGCCAGTAGTCCGACTAGTGTCTATGAGCAGTTCTTC.

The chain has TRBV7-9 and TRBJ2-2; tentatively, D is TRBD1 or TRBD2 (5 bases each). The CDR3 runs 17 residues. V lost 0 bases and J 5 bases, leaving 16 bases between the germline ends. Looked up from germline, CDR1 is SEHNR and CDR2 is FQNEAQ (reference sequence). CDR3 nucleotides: TGTGCCAGCAGCTTAGCGTGGGGGACGGGAAGTACCGGGGAGCTGTTTTTT. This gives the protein CASSLAWGTGSTGELFF.

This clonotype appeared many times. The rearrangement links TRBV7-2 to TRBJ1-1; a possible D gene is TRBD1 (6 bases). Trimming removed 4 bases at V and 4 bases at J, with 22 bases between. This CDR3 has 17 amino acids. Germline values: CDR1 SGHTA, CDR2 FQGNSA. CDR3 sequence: CASSSRGGDQRVTEAFF. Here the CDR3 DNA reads TGTGCCAGCAGCTCCCGAGGGGGGGACCAAAGGGTCACTGAAGCTTTCTTT.

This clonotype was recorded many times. CDR3 bases: TGTGCCAGCAGCTTGGCTAGGAATGCAGATACGCAGTATTTT. It codes for CASSLARNADTQYF. This chain links TRBV7-9 with TRBJ2-3; D is unclear. Between the trimmed V and J ends, which lost 3 bases and 4 bases, there was a span of 11 bases. CDR3 length equals 14 residues. In germline, CDR1 is SEHNR, CDR2 FQNEAQ (reference sequence).

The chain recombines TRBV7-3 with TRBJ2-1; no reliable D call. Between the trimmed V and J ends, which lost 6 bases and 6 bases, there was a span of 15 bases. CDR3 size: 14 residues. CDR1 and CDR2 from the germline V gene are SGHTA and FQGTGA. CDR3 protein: CASSPRFASNEQFF. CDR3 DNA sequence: TGTGCCAGCAGTCCGCGGTTTGCGAGCAATGAGCAGTTCTTC.

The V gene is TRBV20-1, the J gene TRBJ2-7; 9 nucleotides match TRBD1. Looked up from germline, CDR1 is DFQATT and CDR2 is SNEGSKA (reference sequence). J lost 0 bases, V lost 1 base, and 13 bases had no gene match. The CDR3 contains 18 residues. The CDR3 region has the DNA TGCAGTGCTAGAGGCCCTAACCTGGGGGGACAGGGCTCCTACGAGCAGTACTTC. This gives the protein CSARGPNLGGQGSYEQYF.

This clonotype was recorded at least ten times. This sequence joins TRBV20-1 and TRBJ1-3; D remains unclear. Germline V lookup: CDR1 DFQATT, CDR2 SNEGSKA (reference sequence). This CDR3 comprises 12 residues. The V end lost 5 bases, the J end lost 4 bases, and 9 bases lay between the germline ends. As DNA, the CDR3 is TGCAGTGCTTCTCAAACGGGAAACACCATATATTTT. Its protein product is CSASQTGNTIYF.

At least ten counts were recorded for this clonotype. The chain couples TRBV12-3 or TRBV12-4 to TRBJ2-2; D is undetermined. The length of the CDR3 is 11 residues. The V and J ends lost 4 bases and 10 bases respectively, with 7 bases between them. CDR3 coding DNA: TGTGCCAGCAGTTACGGCTTGGAGCTGTTTTTT. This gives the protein CASSYGLELFF.

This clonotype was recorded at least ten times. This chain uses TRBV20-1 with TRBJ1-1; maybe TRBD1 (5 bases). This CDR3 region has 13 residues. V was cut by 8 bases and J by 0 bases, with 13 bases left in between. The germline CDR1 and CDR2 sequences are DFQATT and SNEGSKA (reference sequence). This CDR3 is CSPTQGLNTEAFF. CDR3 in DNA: TGCAGTCCAACTCAGGGATTGAACACTGAAGCTTTCTTT.